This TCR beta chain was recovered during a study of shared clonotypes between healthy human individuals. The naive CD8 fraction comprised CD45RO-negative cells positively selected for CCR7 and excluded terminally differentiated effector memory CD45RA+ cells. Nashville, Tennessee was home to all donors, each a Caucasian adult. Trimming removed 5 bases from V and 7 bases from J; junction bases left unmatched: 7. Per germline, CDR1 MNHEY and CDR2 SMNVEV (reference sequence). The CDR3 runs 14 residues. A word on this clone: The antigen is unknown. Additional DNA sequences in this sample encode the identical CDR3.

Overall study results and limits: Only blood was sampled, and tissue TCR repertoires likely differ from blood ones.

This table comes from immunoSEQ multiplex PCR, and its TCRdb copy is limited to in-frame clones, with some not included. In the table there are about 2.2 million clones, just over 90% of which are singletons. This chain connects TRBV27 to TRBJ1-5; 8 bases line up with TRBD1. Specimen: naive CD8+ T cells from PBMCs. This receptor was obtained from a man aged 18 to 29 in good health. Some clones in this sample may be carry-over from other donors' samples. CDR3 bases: TGTGCCAGCAGTCCCCGACAGGGGAACCAGCCCCAGCATTTT. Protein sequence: CASSPRQGNQPQHF.